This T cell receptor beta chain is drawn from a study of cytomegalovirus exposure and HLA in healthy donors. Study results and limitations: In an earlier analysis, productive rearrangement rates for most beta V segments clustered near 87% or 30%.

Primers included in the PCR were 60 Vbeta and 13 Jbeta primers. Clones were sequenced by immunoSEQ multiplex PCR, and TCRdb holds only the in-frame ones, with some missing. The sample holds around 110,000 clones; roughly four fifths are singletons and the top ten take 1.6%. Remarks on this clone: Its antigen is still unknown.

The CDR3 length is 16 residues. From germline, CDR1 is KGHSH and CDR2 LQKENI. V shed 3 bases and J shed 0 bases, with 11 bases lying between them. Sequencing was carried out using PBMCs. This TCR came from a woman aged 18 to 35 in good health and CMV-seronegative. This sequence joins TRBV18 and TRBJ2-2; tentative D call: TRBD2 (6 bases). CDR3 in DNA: TGTGCCAGCTCACCCCGGGACTTCGCGAACACCGGGGAGCTGTTTTTT. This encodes CASSPRDFANTGELFF. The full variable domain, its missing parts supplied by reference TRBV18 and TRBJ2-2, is NAGVMQNPRHLVRRRGQEARLRCSPMKGHSHVYWYRQLPEEGLKFMVYLQKENIIDESGMPKERFSAEFPKEGPSILRIQQVVRGDSAAYFCASSPRDFANTGELFFGEGSRLTVL.